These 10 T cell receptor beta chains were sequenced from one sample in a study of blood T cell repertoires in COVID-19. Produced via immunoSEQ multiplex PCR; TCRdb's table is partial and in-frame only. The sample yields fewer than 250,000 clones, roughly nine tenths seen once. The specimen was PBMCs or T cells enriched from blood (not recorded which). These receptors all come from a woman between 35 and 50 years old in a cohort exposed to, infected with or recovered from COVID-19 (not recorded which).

CDR3 in DNA: TGTGCCAGCAGCTCCCCACCCCACAGGGGACATGGCTACACCTTC. Protein product: CASSSPPHRGHGYTF. The chain carries TRBV5-4 and TRBJ1-2, with 7 bases lining up with TRBD1. Per the germline V gene, CDR1 is SGHNT and CDR2 is YYREEE (reference sequence). The CDR3 totals 15 residues. The V gene end was trimmed by 3 bases and the J gene end by 6 bases; junction bases not matched to a gene: 11.

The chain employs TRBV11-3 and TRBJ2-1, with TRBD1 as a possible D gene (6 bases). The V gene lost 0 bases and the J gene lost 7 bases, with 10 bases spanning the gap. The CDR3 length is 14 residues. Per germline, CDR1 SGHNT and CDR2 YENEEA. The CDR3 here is CASSLDPGANEQFF. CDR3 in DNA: TGTGCCAGCAGCTTAGATCCAGGGGCGAATGAGCAGTTCTTC.

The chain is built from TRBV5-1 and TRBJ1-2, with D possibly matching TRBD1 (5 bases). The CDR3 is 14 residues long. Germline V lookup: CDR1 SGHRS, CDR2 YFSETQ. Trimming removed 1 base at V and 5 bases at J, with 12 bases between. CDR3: CASSLTQGGYGYTF. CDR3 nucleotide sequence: TGCGCCAGCAGCTTGACCCAGGGAGGGTATGGCTACACCTTC. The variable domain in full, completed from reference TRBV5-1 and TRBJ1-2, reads KAGVTQTPRYLIKTRGQQVTLSCSPISGHRSVSWYQQTPGQGLQFLFEYFSETQRNKGNFPGRFSGRQFSNSRSEMNVSTLELGDSALYLCASSLTQGGYGYTFGSGTRLTVV.

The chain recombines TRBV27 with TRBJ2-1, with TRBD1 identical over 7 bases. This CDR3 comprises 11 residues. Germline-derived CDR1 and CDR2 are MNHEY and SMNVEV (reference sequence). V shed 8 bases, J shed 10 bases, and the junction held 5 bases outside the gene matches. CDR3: CASGDRVEQFF. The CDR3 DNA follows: TGTGCCAGCGGTGACAGGGTCGAGCAGTTCTTC.

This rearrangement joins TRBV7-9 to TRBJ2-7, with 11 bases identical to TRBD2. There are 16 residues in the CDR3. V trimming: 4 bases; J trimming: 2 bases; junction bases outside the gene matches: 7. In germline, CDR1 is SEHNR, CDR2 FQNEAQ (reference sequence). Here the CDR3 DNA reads TGTGCCAGCAGCTCCCCCGGGACTAGCGGTACCTACGAGCAGTACTTC. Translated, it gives CASSSPGTSGTYEQYF.

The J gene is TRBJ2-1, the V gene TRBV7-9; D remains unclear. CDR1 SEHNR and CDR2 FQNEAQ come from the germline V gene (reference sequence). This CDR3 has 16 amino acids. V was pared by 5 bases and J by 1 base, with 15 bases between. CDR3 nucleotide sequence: TGTGCCAGCAGCCACCCCAGAGGAACGTCCTACAATGAGCAGTTCTTC. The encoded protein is CASSHPRGTSYNEQFF.

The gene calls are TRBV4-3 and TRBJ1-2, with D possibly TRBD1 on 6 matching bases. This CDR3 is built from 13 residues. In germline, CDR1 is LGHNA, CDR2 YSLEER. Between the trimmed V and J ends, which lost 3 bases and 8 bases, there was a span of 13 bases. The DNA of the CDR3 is TGCGCCAGCAGCCAGCTAAACAGGGAAGGCTACACCTTC. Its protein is CASSQLNREGYTF.

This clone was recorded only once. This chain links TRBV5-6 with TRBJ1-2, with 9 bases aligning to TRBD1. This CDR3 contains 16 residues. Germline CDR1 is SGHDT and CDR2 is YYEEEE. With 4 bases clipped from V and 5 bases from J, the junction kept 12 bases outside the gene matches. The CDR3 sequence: CASSRDRERRLYGYTF. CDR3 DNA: TGTGCCAGCAGCCGGGACAGGGAGAGACGGTTGTATGGCTACACCTTC.

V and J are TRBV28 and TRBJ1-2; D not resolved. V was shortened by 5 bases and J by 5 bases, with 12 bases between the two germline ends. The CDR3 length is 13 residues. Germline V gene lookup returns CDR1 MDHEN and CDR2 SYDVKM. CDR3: CASSLPLQYGYTF. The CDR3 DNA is TGTGCCAGCAGTCTCCCCTTACAGTATGGCTACACCTTC.

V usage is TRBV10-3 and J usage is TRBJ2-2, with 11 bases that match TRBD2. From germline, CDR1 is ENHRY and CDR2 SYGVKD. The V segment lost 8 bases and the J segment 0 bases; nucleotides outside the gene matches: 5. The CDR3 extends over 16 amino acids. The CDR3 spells CAISGLAGPNTGELFF. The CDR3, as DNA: TGTGCCATCTCCGGACTAGCGGGTCCGAACACCGGGGAGCTGTTTTTT.